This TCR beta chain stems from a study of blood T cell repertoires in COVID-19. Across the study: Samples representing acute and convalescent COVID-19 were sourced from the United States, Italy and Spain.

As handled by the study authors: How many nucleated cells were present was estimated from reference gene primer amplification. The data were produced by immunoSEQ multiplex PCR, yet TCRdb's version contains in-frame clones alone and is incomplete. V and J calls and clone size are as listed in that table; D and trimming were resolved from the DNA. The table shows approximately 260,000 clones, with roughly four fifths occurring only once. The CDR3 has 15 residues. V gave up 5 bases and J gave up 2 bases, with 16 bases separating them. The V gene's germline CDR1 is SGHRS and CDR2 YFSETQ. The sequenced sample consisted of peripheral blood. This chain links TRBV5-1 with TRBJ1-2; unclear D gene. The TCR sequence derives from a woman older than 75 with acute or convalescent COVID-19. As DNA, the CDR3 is TGCGCCAGCAGGCCGAACAACCGGGAGAACTATGGCTACACCTTC. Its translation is CASRPNNRENYGYTF.